This entry is about one T cell receptor beta chain. Those enrolled, adults aged about 18 to 89 years, came from some 23 US areas. This sample was included in a study of blood T cell repertoires in COVID-19. The wider study: T cells, B-cell-depleted T cells, or PBMCs supplied cDNA or gDNA.

Original data processing: For nucleated cells, counts were estimated from reference gene primer amplification. The assay was immunoSEQ multiplex PCR, and TCRdb's table has in-frame clones only and misses some. That table gives V, J and clone size, and the DNA gave D and trimming. Here the sample spans about 270,000 clones, around nine tenths being singletons. J was trimmed by 1 base and V by 8 bases; bases with no gene match: 10. The germline gives CDR1 LNHNV, CDR2 YYDKDF (reference sequence). This CDR3 is built from 17 residues. Sequencing was carried out using PBMCs or T cells enriched from blood (not recorded which). The origin of this receptor is a woman under 30 who had recovered from COVID-19. The V call is TRBV15, the J call TRBJ2-1; 11 bases line up with TRBD2. The CDR3 DNA reads as TGTGCCACCGCGTGGAGACTAGCGGGACCGTCCTACAATGAGCAGTTCTTC. Translation: CATAWRLAGPSYNEQFF.